The 6 T cell receptor beta chains below come from one sample, sequenced in a study of blood T cell repertoires in COVID-19. Some clones are missing from TCRdb's copy, which holds only in-frame ones; the method was immunoSEQ multiplex PCR. The sample carries about 160,000 clones, approximately 73% recorded once. The material sequenced was peripheral blood. The receptors come from an elderly woman with acute or convalescent COVID-19.

This clone showed up just once. This chain uses TRBV25-1 with TRBJ1-6; D remains ambiguous. The V end was cut by 6 bases, the J end by 8 bases, with 11 bases between. Germline CDR1 MGHDK, CDR2 SYGVNS. This CDR3 has 13 residues. As DNA, the CDR3 is TGTGCCAGCAGCAATATCGGGGATTCACCCCTCCACTTT. It encodes CASSNIGDSPLHF.

The genes are TRBV30 and TRBJ1-6; 9 positions agree with TRBD1. The CDR3 totals 14 residues. The V gene end was trimmed by 3 bases and the J gene end by 10 bases; junction bases not matched to a gene: 7. CDR1 and CDR2 (germline): GTSNPN, SVGIG (reference sequence). The CDR3 here is CAWSLGQGRSPLHF. The CDR3 DNA sequence: TGTGCCTGGAGCCTGGGACAGGGTCGGTCACCCCTCCACTTT.

The chain joins TRBV6-5 to TRBJ1-2; 8 positions match TRBD1. The V and J ends lost 5 bases and 6 bases, in that order; junction bases with no gene match: 5. The CDR3 runs 13 residues. Germline V gene sequence: CDR1 MNHEY, CDR2 SVGAGI. The CDR3 sequence: CASSRSDRDGYTF. The CDR3 DNA reads TGTGCCAGCAGTAGGTCGGACAGGGATGGCTACACCTTC.

The chain recombines TRBV7-9 with TRBJ2-1; 10 nucleotides match TRBD1. This CDR3 spans 17 amino acids. Germline CDR1 reads SEHNR; CDR2 reads FQNEAQ (reference sequence). V lost 5 bases to trimming and J lost 9 bases; unmatched junction nucleotides: 16. CDR3 sequence: CASSPGGLGTGAGEQFF. The CDR3 region has the DNA TGTGCCAGCAGCCCCGGGGGGCTGGGGACAGGGGCGGGTGAGCAGTTCTTC.

The rearrangement joins TRBV18 to TRBJ2-7, with D possibly being TRBD2 (6 bases). This CDR3 has 15 residues. The germline V and J ends were trimmed by 3 bases and 4 bases, with 16 bases remaining between them. Germline values: CDR1 KGHSH, CDR2 LQKENI. CDR3 sequence: CASSPLVGGLYEQYF. In nucleotides, the CDR3 is TGTGCCAGCTCACCGTTGGTGGGGGGTCTTTACGAGCAGTACTTC.

The genes are TRBV2 and TRBJ1-5, with D possibly TRBD1 on 5 matching bases. CDR1 is SNHLY, CDR2 FYNNEI, per germline. Trimming took off 1 base at V and 3 bases at J, with 10 bases between the two ends. CDR3 length: 15 residues. CDR3 loop: CASSEEEGPNQPQHF. The CDR3 DNA follows: TGTGCCAGCAGTGAAGAGGAGGGGCCCAATCAGCCCCAGCATTTT.